Listed here are 16 T cell receptor beta chains from one sample, sequenced in a study of CD8+CD57+ T cells in acquired aplastic anemia. Both TCR beta VDJ combination and CDR3 sequence profiling were carried out. Genomic DNA was the template for this profiling. TCRdb re-called the reads through MiXCR, storing one row per CDR3 protein. In the table there are 150,000 to 200,000 distinct CDR3 sequences, less than 60% of which are singletons. All sequencing subjects had displayed CD8+CD57+ cell expansion on flow cytometry. What was sequenced was sorted CD4+, CD8+, or CD8+CD57+ T cells (not recorded which) from PBMCs. All receptors come from a human donor with aplastic anemia.

This clonotype was seen a few times. The chain joins TRBV20-1 to TRBJ2-5, with 15 bases fitting TRBD2. The CDR3 covers 15 residues. CDR1 and CDR2 (germline): DFQATT, SNEGSKA (reference sequence). Unmatched junction bases numbered 5, after V lost 1 base and J lost 8 bases. CDR3 nucleotide sequence: TGCAGTGCTAGAGGAGGACTAGCGGGGGGGCGAACCCAGTACTTC. The encoded protein is CSARGGLAGGRTQYF.

This clonotype turned up a few times. V usage is TRBV2 and J usage is TRBJ1-3; 8 bases agree with TRBD1. The V segment lost 6 bases and the J segment 2 bases; nucleotides outside the gene matches: 6. The CDR3 contains 15 residues. CDR1 is SNHLY and CDR2 is FYNNEI in the germline V gene. The CDR3: CASSEDRATGNTIYF. The CDR3 DNA follows: TGTGCCAGCAGCGAGGACAGGGCGACTGGAAACACCATATATTTT.

This sequence joins TRBV2 and TRBJ1-1, with D possibly TRBD1 on 5 matching bases. From germline, CDR1 is SNHLY and CDR2 FYNNEI. The CDR3 has 15 amino acids. Trimming stripped 5 bases from V and 1 base from J, with 14 bases between. CDR3 region: CASSFGQGRNTEAFF. Here the CDR3 DNA reads TGTGCCAGCAGTTTCGGGCAGGGTAGGAACACTGAAGCTTTCTTT.

This chain uses TRBV2 with TRBJ2-3; D is ambiguous. The V and J ends lost 6 bases and 5 bases respectively, with 9 bases between them. CDR1 is SNHLY, CDR2 FYNNEI, per germline. This CDR3 has 12 amino acids. The chain's CDR3 is CASRAGVDTQYF. The DNA of the CDR3 is TGTGCCAGCAGGGCAGGCGTAGATACGCAGTATTTT.

A few counts support this clonotype. The chain couples TRBV20-1 to TRBJ2-5; 8 nucleotides match TRBD2. Unmatched junction bases numbered 3, after V lost 5 bases and J lost 4 bases. The CDR3 has 12 amino acids. The germline CDR1 and CDR2 sequences are DFQATT and SNEGSKA (reference sequence). The CDR3 reads CSAVTSGETQYF. The DNA for the CDR3 is TGCAGTGCTGTAACTAGCGGAGAGACCCAGTACTTC.

The V and J genes are TRBV12-3 or TRBV12-4 and TRBJ2-1; 7 bases map to TRBD2. This CDR3 comprises 15 residues. V dropped 6 bases and J dropped 7; count of bases not matched to a gene: 12. CDR3 residues: CASSLTSGVWNEQFF. As DNA, the CDR3 is TGTGCCAGCAGCTTAACGAGCGGGGTCTGGAATGAGCAGTTCTTC.

This rearrangement joins TRBV20-1 to TRBJ2-7; D remains ambiguous. V was clipped by 5 bases and J by 3 bases, with 8 bases between them. CDR3 size: 11 residues. Germline values: CDR1 DFQATT, CDR2 SNEGSKA (reference sequence). CDR3 protein: CSAVTYYEQYF. CDR3 coding DNA: TGCAGTGCTGTTACATACTACGAGCAGTACTTC.

The chain carries TRBV10-3 and TRBJ2-1; 15 bases are shared with TRBD2. Germline loops: CDR1 ENHRY, CDR2 SYGVKD. With V trimmed by 7 bases and J by 0 bases, 10 bases remained unmatched. This CDR3 has 19 residues. The CDR3 coding sequence is TGTGCCATCACTCGACAGGGACTAGCGGGGGGACTCTCCTACAATGAGCAGTTCTTC. Translating it yields CAITRQGLAGGLSYNEQFF.

At least ten counts were recorded for this clonotype. The rearrangement uses TRBV6-5 and TRBJ2-7; 7 bases line up with TRBD1. V was clipped by 5 bases and J by 3 bases; unmatched bases: 10. This CDR3 is built from 15 residues. From germline, CDR1 is MNHEY and CDR2 SVGAGI. The CDR3 DNA reads TGTGCCAGCAGTAACCCAGGGGGTTGGATCTACGAGCAGTACTTC. It encodes CASSNPGGWIYEQYF.

This clonotype came up once. This chain connects TRBV29-1 to TRBJ1-2, with D possibly TRBD1 on 6 matching bases. With 2 bases removed from V and 8 bases from J, the gap between germline ends came to 9 bases. This CDR3 region has 11 residues. Germline CDR1 reads SQVTM; CDR2 reads ANQGSEA. The CDR3 DNA follows: TGCAGCGTTGAAACAGGGTACGGCTACACCTTC. It codes for CSVETGYGYTF.

This clonotype was counted between two and nine times. This could be a read error, since a much larger clone is one nucleotide away. The chain is built from TRBV7-3 and TRBJ2-1; D is ambiguous. CDR3 length: 11 amino acids. The germline V and J ends were trimmed by 5 bases and 12 bases, with 11 bases remaining between them. Germline CDR1 reads SGHTA; CDR2 reads FQGTGA. The CDR3 bases are TGTGCCAGCAGCCACGGCACATGGCAGTTCTTC. Protein product: CASSHGTWQFF.

The chain carries TRBV24-1 and TRBJ2-3; 10 bases agree with TRBD2. The CDR3 covers 16 residues. Germline lookup yields CDR1 KGHDR and CDR2 SFDVKD. The ends lost 4 bases at V and 1 base at J; junction bases unmatched: 4. CDR3 nucleotides: TGTGCCACCAGTGAATCCGGGACTAGCGGCACAGATACGCAGTATTTT. Its translation is CATSESGTSGTDTQYF.

The chain uses TRBV27 and TRBJ2-2; D gene uncertain. V was shortened by 5 bases and J by 4 bases, with 11 bases between the two germline ends. Germline CDR1 and CDR2: MNHEY and SMNVEV (reference sequence). The CDR3 loop spans 14 amino acids. In DNA form, the CDR3 reads TGTGCCAGCAGTGCGACACGTCTCACCGGGGAGCTGTTTTTT. The encoded protein is CASSATRLTGELFF.

This clonotype was seen many times. The gene calls are TRBV7-3 and TRBJ1-2; 7 positions agree with TRBD1. V lost 4 bases to trimming and J lost 6 bases; unmatched junction nucleotides: 8. Germline loops: CDR1 SGHTA, CDR2 FQGTGA. The CDR3 is made up of 14 amino acids. The CDR3: CASSSRQGWDGYTF. The CDR3 DNA is TGTGCCAGCAGCTCCCGACAGGGCTGGGATGGCTACACCTTC.

This sequence joins TRBV20-1 and TRBJ1-1, with D possibly matching TRBD1 (5 bases). Trimming took off 3 bases at V and 4 bases at J, with 9 bases between the two ends. The germline V gene has CDR1 DFQATT and CDR2 SNEGSKA (reference sequence). The CDR3 has 12 amino acids. The DNA of the CDR3 is TGCAGTGCTAGGAGGGGAGGCACTGAAGCTTTCTTT. The encoded protein is CSARRGGTEAFF.

The V gene is TRBV7-2, the J gene TRBJ2-5; D gene uncertain. The germline V and J ends were trimmed by 5 bases and 5 bases, with 9 bases remaining between them. This CDR3 is built from 12 residues. From germline, CDR1 is SGHTA and CDR2 FQGNSA. The CDR3 region has the DNA TGTGCCAGCAGCGGAACGTATGAGACCCAGTACTTC. Its protein is CASSGTYETQYF.